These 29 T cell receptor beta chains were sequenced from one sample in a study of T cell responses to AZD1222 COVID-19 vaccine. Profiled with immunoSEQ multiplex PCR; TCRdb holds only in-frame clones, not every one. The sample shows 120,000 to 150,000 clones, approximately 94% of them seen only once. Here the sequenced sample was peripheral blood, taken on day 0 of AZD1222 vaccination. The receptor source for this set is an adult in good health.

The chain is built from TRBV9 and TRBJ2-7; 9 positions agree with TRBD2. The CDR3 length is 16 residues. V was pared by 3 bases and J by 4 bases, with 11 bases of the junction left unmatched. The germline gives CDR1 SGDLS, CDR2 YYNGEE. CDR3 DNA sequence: TGTGCCAGCAGCGCCGGAGGCGGGGGGGCAGGGTACGAGCAGTACTTC. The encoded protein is CASSAGGGGAGYEQYF.

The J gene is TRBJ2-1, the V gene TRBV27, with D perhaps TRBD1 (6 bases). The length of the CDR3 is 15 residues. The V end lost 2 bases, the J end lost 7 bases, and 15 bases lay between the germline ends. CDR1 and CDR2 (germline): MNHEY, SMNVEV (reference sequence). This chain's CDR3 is CASSLPESRGNEQFF. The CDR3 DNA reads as TGTGCCAGCAGTTTACCTGAATCCAGGGGTAATGAGCAGTTCTTC.

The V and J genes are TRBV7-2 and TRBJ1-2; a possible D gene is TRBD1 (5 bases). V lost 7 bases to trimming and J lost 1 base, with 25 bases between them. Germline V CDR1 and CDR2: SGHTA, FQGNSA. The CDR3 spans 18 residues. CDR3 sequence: CASTTPVGQTDLNYGYTF. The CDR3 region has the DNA TGTGCCAGCACCACCCCCGTGGGGCAGACAGATCTTAACTATGGCTACACCTTC.

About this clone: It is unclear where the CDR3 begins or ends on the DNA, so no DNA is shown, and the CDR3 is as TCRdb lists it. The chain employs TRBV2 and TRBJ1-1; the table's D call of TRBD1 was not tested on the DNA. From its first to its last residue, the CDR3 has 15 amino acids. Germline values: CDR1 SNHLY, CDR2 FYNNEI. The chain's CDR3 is CASILDRGRGTEAFF.

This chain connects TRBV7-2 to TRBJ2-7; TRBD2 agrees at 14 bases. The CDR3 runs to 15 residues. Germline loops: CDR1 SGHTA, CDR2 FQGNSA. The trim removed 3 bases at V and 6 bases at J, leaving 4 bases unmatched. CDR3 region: CASSLGLAGATEQYF. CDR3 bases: TGTGCCAGCAGCTTGGGACTAGCGGGAGCGACCGAGCAGTACTTC.

This CDR3 is CASTSLPDSLRYGYTF. In nucleotides, the CDR3 is TGTGCCAGTACCTCACTTCCCGACAGCTTGAGGTATGGCTACACCTTC. The chain is built from TRBV19 and TRBJ1-2, with a possible D match to TRBD1 (5 bases). Trimming pared 7 bases from V and 5 bases from J, leaving 23 bases between. Germline CDR1 and CDR2: LNHDA and SQIVND (reference sequence). The CDR3 runs 16 residues.

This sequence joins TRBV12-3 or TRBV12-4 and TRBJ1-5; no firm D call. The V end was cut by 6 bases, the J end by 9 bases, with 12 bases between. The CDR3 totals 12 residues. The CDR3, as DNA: TGTGCCAGCAGCGTTCCCAGGATGCCCCAGCATTTT. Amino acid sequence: CASSVPRMPQHF.

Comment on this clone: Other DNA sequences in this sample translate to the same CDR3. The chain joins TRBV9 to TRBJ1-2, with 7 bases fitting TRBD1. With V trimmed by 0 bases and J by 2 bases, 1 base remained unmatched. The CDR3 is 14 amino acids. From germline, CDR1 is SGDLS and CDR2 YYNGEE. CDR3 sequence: CASSVGQGNYGYTF. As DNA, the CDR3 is TGTGCCAGCAGCGTAGGACAGGGAAACTATGGCTACACCTTC.

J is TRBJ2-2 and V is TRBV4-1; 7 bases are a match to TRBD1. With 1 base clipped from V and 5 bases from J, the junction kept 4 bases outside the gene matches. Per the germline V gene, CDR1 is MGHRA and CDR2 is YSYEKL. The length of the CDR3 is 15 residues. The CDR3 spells CASSQGDSRTGELFF. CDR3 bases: TGCGCCAGCAGCCAAGGGGACAGTCGAACCGGGGAGCTGTTTTTT.

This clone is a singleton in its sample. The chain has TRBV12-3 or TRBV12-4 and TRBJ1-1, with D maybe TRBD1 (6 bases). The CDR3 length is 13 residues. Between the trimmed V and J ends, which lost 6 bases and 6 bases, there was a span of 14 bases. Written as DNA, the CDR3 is TGTGCCAGCAGAGGGGGGGTTAACGCTGAAGCTTTCTTT. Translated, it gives CASRGGVNAEAFF.

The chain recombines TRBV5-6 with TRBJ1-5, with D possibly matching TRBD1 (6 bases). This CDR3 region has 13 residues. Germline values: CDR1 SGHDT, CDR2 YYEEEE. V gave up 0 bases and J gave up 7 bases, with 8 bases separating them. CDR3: CASSLGTEQPQHF. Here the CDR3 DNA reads TGTGCCAGCAGCTTGGGGACAGAGCAGCCCCAGCATTTT.

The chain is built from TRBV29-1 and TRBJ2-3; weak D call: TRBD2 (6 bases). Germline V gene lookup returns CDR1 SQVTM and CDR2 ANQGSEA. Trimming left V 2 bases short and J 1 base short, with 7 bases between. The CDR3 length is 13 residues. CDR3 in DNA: TGCAGCGTTGAACCGGGGGGCACAGATACGCAGTATTTT. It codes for CSVEPGGTDTQYF.

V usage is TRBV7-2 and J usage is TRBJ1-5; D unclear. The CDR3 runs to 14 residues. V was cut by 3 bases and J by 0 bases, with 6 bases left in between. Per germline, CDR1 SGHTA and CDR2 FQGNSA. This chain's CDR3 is CASSFIPSNQPQHF. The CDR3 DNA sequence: TGTGCCAGCAGCTTTATCCCTAGCAATCAGCCCCAGCATTTT.

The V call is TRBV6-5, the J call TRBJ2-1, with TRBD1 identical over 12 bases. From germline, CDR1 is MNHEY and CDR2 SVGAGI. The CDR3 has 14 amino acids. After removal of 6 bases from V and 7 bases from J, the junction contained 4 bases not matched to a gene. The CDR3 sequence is CASRPGQGANEQFF. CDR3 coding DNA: TGTGCCAGCAGGCCGGGACAGGGGGCGAATGAGCAGTTCTTC.

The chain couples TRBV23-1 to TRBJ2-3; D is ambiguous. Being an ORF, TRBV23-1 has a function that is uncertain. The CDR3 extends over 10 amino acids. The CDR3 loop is CALSTDTQYF. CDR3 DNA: TGCGCGCTTAGCACAGATACGCAGTATTTT.

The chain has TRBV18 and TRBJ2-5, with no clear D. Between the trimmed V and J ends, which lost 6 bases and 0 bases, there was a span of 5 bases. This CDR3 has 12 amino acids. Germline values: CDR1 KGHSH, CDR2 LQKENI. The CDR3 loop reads CASSPYQETQYF. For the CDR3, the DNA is TGTGCCAGCTCCCCTTACCAAGAGACCCAGTACTTC.

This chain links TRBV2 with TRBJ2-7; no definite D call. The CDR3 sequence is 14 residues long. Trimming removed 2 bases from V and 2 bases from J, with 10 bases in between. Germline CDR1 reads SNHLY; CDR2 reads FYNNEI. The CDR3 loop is CASSEHGGTYEQYF. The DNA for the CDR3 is TGTGCCAGCAGTGAACATGGCGGTACCTACGAGCAGTACTTC.

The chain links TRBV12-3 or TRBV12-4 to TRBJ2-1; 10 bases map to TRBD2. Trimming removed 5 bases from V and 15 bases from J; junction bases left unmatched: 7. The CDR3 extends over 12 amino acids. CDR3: CASSKTSGDLFF. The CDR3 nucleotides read TGTGCCAGCAGTAAAACTAGCGGGGACCTGTTCTTC.

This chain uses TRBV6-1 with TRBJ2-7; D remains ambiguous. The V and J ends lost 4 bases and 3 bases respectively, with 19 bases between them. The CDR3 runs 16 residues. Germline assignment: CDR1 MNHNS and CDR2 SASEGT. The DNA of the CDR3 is TGTGCCAGCAGTGTTTTAGTTCCCGGCGAAGGCTACGAGCAGTACTTC. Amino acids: CASSVLVPGEGYEQYF.

The CDR3 DNA reads as TGTGCCAGCAGTTTTAGGGGTACAGGGCATTCACCCCTCCACTTT. Protein sequence: CASSFRGTGHSPLHF. The chain has TRBV27 and TRBJ1-6, with a possible D match to TRBD1 (6 bases). Trimming pared 3 bases from V and 8 bases from J, leaving 14 bases between. Germline V lookup: CDR1 MNHEY, CDR2 SMNVEV (reference sequence). This CDR3 is 15 amino acids long.

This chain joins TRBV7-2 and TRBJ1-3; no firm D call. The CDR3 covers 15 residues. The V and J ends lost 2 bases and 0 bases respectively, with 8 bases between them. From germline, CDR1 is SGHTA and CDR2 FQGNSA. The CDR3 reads CASSLYVHSGNTIYF. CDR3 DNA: TGTGCCAGCAGCTTATACGTCCACTCTGGAAACACCATATATTTT.

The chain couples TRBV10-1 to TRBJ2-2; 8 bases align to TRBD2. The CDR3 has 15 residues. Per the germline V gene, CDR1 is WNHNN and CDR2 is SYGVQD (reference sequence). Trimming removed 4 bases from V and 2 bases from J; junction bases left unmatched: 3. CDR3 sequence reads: CASSASGRNTGELFF. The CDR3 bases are TGCGCCAGCAGTGCGAGCGGGAGAAACACCGGGGAGCTGTTTTTT.

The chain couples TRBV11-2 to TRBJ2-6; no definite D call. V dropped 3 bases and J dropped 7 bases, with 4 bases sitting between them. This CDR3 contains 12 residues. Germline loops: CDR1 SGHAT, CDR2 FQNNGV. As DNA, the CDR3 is TGTGCCAGCAGCTTGGAAGCCAACGTCCTGACTTTC. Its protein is CASSLEANVLTF.

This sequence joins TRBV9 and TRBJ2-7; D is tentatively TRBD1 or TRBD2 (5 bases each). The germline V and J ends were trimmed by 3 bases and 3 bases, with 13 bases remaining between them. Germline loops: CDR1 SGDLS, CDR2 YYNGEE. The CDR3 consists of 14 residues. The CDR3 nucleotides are TGTGCCAGCAGCGAACATATGGGGGACTACGAGCAGTACTTC. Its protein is CASSEHMGDYEQYF.

CDR3 protein: CASRLAGGGTYEQYF. DNA of the CDR3: TGTGCCAGCAGGCTAGCGGGAGGGGGGACCTACGAGCAGTACTTC. The genes are TRBV5-5 and TRBJ2-7, with 12 nucleotides matching TRBD2. V was pared by 5 bases and J by 2 bases, with 5 bases of the junction left unmatched. CDR1 and CDR2 (germline): SGHKS, YYEKEE (reference sequence). The CDR3 runs 15 residues.

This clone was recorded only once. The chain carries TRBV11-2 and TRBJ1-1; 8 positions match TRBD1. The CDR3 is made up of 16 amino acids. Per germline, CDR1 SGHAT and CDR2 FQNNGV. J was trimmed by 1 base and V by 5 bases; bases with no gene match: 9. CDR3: CASSLRTGWGNTEAFF. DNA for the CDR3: TGTGCCAGCAGCCTTCGGACAGGGTGGGGGAACACTGAAGCTTTCTTT. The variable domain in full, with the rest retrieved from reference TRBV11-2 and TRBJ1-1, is EAGVAQSPRYKIIEKRQSVAFWCNPISGHATLYWYQQILGQGPKLLIQFQNNGVVDDSQLPKDRFSAERLKGVDSTLKIQPAKLEDSAVYLCASSLRTGWGNTEAFFGQGTRLTVV.

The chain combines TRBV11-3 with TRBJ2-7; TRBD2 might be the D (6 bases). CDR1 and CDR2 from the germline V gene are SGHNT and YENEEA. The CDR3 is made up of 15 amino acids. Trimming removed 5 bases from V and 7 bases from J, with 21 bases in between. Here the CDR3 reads CASSTDGTTGDEQYF. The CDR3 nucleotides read TGTGCCAGCAGCACGGACGGGACGACGGGGGATGAGCAGTACTTC. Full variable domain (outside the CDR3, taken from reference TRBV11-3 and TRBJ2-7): EAGVVQSPRYKIIEKKQPVAFWCNPISGHNTLYWYLQNLGQGPELLIRYENEEAVDDSQLPKDRFSAERLKGVDSTLKIQPAELGDSAVYLCASSTDGTTGDEQYFGPGTRLTVT.

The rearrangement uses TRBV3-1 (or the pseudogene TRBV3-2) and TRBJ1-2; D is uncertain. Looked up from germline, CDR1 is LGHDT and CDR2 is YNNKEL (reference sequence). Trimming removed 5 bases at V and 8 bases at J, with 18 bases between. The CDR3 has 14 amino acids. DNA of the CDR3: TGTGCCAGCAGCTTCCAAGGATCGACCTTGGGCTACACCTTC. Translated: CASSFQGSTLGYTF.

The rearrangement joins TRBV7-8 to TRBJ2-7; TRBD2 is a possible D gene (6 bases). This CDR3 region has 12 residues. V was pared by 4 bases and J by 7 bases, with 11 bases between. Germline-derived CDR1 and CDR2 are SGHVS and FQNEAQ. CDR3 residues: CASSSRAGEQYF. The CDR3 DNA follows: TGTGCCAGCAGCTCCCGCGCGGGGGAGCAGTACTTC.